This T cell receptor (beta chain) was sequenced for a study of T cell responses to AZD1222 COVID-19 vaccine. Study results and limitations: Vaccine-associated CD4 TCRs ranged over spike, dominating at 160-218 and 743-854. There were mostly white British donors and more females than males, and clonal diversity was possibly underestimated.

Data came from immunoSEQ multiplex PCR; TCRdb stores just in-frame clones and leaves some out. This repertoire shows about 120,000 clones, 85% to 95% found once; its top ten account for about 1.4%. Concerning this clone: Its antigen is still unknown.

J gave up 4 bases and V 5 bases, and 6 bases lay outside the gene matches. The length of the CDR3 is 14 residues. CDR1 and CDR2 (germline): SGHAT, FQNNGV. The V gene is TRBV11-2, the J gene TRBJ2-5; TRBD2 matches 8 bases. The TCR sequence derives from an adult who received the AZD1222 COVID-19 vaccine. This material consisted of peripheral blood, taken 28 days after the second AZD1222 dose. The CDR3 DNA sequence: TGTGCCAGCAGCCCAAGCGGGAGTAGAGAGACCCAGTACTTC. As protein: CASSPSGSRETQYF.